This T cell receptor (beta chain) appears in the sequencing data of a study of beta chain features in type 1 diabetes. Study conclusions and caveats: Here, the possible influence of HLA type (on TCRB rearrangement) remained unresolved.

Sorting with CD45RO/CCR7/CD25/CD127/CD95/CD27 yielded naive, central memory, regulatory and stem-like memory CD4+ cells. The authors reverse transcribed all of the isolated RNA, so sequencing captured expressed TCRB transcripts. The assay was immunoSEQ multiplex PCR, and TCRdb's table has in-frame clones only and misses some. The sample gives approximately 110,000 clones, 40% of which show up once; around 0.07% is in the top ten. A remark on this clone: The antigen is unknown.

V gave up 6 bases and J gave up 0 bases; unmatched junction bases: 5. CDR1 is MNHNY, CDR2 SVGAGI, per germline (reference sequence). The CDR3 is 15 residues long. Sequenced input: stem cell memory CD4+ T cells from blood. This clonotype was obtained from a woman aged 18-29 years in good health. The chain employs TRBV6-6 and TRBJ1-1; TRBD1 agrees at 9 bases. The CDR3 region is CASRGQGRMNTEAFF. The DNA of the CDR3 is TGTGCCAGCAGGGGACAGGGAAGAATGAACACTGAAGCTTTCTTT.